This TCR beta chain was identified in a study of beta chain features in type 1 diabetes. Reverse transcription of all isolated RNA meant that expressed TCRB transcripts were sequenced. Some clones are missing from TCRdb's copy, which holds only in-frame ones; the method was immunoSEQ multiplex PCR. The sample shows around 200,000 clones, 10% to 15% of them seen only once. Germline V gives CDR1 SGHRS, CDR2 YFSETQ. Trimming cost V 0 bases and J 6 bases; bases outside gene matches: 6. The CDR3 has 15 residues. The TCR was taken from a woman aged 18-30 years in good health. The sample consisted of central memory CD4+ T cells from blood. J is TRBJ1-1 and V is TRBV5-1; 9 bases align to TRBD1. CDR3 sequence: CASSLEQGAYAEAFF. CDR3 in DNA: TGCGCCAGCAGCTTGGAACAGGGGGCGTATGCTGAAGCTTTCTTT.